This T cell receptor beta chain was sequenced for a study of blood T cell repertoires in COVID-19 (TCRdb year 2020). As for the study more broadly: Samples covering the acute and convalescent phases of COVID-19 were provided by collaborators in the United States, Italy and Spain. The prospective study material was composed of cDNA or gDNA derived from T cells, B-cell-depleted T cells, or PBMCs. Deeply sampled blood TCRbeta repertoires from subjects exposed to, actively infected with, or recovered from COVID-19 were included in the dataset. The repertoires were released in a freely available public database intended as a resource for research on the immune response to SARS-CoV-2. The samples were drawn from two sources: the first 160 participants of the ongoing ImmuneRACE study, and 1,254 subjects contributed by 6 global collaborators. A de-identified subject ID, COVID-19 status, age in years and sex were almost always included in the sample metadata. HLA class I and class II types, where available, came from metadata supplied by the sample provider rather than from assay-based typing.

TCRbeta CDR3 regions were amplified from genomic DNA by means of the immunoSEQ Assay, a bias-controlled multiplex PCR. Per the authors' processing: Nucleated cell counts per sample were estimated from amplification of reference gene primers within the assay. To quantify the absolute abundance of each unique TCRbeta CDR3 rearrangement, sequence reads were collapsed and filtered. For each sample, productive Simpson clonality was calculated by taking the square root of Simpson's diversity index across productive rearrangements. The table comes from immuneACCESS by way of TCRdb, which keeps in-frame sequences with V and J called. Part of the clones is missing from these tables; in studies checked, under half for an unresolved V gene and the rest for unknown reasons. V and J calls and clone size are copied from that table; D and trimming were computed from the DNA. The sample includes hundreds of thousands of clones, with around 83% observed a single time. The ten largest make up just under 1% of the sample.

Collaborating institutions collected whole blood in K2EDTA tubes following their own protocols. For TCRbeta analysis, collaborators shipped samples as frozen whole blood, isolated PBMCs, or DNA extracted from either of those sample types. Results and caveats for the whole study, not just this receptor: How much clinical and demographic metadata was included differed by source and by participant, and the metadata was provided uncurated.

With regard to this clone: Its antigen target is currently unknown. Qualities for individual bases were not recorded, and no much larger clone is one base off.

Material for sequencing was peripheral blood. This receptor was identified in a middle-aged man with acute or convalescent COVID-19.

The CDR3 protein is CASSLTTGIYNEQFF. The DNA reads as follows: TGTGCCAGCAGCTTAACCACAGGGATCTACAATGAGCAGTTCTTC. The rearranged segments are TRBV7-9 and TRBJ2-1; a tentative D match to TRBD1 spans 6 bases. The germline V gene (reference sequence) provides CDR1 SEHNR and CDR2 FQNEAQ. The cysteine opens and the phenylalanine closes a CDR3 of 15 amino acids. Of all the DNA, just the CDR3 is kept, 45 bases in frame from base 1. Trimming costs V 2 bases and J 3 bases, and their ends lie 11 bases apart.